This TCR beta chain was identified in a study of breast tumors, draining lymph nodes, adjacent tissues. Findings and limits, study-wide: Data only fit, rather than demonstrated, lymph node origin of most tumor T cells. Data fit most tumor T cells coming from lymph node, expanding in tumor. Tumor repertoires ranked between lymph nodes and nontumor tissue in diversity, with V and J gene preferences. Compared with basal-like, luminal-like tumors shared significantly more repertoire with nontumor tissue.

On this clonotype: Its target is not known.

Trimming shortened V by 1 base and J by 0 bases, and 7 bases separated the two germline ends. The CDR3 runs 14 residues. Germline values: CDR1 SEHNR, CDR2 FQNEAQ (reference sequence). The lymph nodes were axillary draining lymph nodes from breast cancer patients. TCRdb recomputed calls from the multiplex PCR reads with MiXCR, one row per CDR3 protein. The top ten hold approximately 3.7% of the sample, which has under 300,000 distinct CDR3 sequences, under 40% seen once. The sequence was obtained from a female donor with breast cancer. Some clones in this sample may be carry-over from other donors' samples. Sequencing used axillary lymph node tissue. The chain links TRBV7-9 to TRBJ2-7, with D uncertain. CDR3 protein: CASSLGSFSYEQYF. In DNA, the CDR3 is TGTGCCAGCAGCTTAGGCAGTTTCTCCTACGAGCAGTACTTC.